What follows is one T cell receptor (beta chain) and its context. These data are taken from a study of blood T cell repertoires in COVID-19. Under the authors' procedure: It was from reference gene primer amplification that nucleated cell counts were estimated. This table comes from immunoSEQ multiplex PCR, and its TCRdb copy is limited to in-frame clones, with some not included. V and J calls and clone size follow that table, whereas D and trimming were derived from the DNA. Altogether some 150,000 clones are present, approximately 81% being singletons, with the ten largest covering 35% to 40%. V was cut by 5 bases and J by 7 bases, with 17 bases left in between. The CDR3 runs 15 residues. Germline values: CDR1 LGHNA, CDR2 YSLEER.

Sequencing was carried out using peripheral blood. This TCR derives from a human donor in a cohort sampled during active COVID-19. The chain is built from TRBV4-3 and TRBJ1-4; D is possibly TRBD1 (6 bases). DNA of the CDR3: TGCGCCAGCAGCGCATCAGGGGCGGTTTTTGAAAAACTGTTTTTT. It codes for CASSASGAVFEKLFF.